A selection of T cell receptor beta chains follows, all from one sample in a study of blood T cell repertoires in COVID-19. Libraries were prepared by immunoSEQ multiplex PCR; TCRdb keeps only in-frame clonotypes and omits some of them. The sample lists 100,000 to 150,000 clones, 75% to 90% occurring once. The sample taken for sequencing was peripheral blood. These receptors originate from a woman older than 75 with COVID-19, enrolled during active disease. Both conserved end residues are trimmed from each CDR3. The D gene is left open where the match is weak.

v_call	d_call	cdr3_aa
TRBV28	-	ASSLPGVNIQY
TRBV2	-	ASSEAQGTNEKLF
TRBV11-1	TRBD2	ASSLKGGRADEQF
TRBV7-9	TRBD1	ASSGLQGLIPYTEAF
TRBV29-1	-	SAGREGNTIY
TRBV5-1	TRBD1	ASSLNRGTNYGYT
TRBV6-2/TRBV6-3	TRBD2	ASSYSGLAGEETGELF
TRBV4-2	TRBD1	ASSLGQEKNEKLF
TRBV28	-	ASSLIVQGSEAF
TRBV4-2	-	ASSQDTGNYYEQY
TRBV11-3	TRBD2	ASSFESGAGEAGELF
TRBV7-8	-	ASLGRTDTQY
TRBV10-3	TRBD2	AISHTGTTYEQY
TRBV6-6	-	ASRGEATNEKLF
TRBV6-6	-	ASSITGSGANVLT
TRBV7-3	TRBD2	ASSRAGGGTDTQY
TRBV9	TRBD1	ASSGRQGAGGNTIY
TRBV28	-	ASRTHAFGRAEAF
TRBV18	-	ASSPIKVEAEAF
TRBV5-4	-	ASNINYIQY
TRBV7-3	-	ASSPIAGDRAEQY
TRBV5-4	TRBD2	ASSSEQTSLRYEQY
TRBV28	-	ASSFRGAYNEQF
TRBV3-1/TRBV3-2	TRBD1	ASSQNRGQGNQPQH
TRBV3-1/TRBV3-2	TRBD2	ASSQRIAGALVLT
TRBV27	TRBD1	ASSLSGQGVLEQY
TRBV19	-	ASSIDTTGSSYNEQF
TRBV28	-	ASSFAILRGQTYEQY
TRBV5-1	-	ASSLSRTVQETQY
TRBV6-2/TRBV6-3	-	ASSYPLGSGQQSYEQY
TRBV28	-	ASSSRLSTALNTGELF
TRBV6-2/TRBV6-3	TRBD2	ASSSTSVTYTGELF
TRBV19	-	ASSMGSGSLETQY
TRBV28	TRBD1	ASSLPGTGKGEAF
TRBV14	-	ASSPTGGANVLT
TRBV5-1	-	ASSLEGLPGANVLT
TRBV20-1	-	RAPEGDGYT
TRBV5-8	-	ASSPRVDTQY
TRBV5-1	TRBD2	ASTLTGTSQYNEQF
TRBV7-2	TRBD1	ASSATGGNQPQH